The rows below give T cell receptor beta chains drawn from one sample of a study of read filtering for tumor transcriptome and immune sequencing. TCRdb reprocessed the reads via MiXCR and lists one record per CDR3 protein. The sample yields nearly 60,000 distinct CDR3 sequences, approximately 13% seen once. Sequencing was done on a sample of a population of CD138-negative cells sorted from bone marrow. The receptors shown here come from a donor over 35 with multiple myeloma. Each CDR3 is given with its conserved first and last residue. The order of the fields is J gene, clone size, D gene, V gene, CDR3 protein, CDR3 DNA. A D gene is named only where the DNA matches it firmly. Only part of the rows carry a size: once, few, many, or a class if the clone is expanded.

J: TRBJ1-5; size: many; D: .; V: TRBV7-2; CDR3: CASTLEMGQPQHF; DNA: TGTGCCAGCACCCTAGAAATGGGTCAGCCCCAGCATTTT
J: TRBJ2-1; size: many; D: .; V: TRBV11-2; CDR3: CASSFVQSPYNEQFF; DNA: TGTGCCAGCAGCTTCGTACAGTCGCCCTACAATGAGCAGTTCTTC
J: TRBJ1-5; size: many; D: TRBD1; V: TRBV28; CDR3: CASSIQGQPQHF; DNA: TGTGCCAGCAGTATACAGGGGCAGCCCCAGCATTTT
J: TRBJ1-3; size: few; D: .; V: TRBV12-3/TRBV12-4; CDR3: CASSTRRGAGNTIYF; DNA: TGTGCCAGCAGTACTCGGAGAGGCGCTGGAAACACCATATATTTT
J: TRBJ2-3; size: few; D: TRBD1; V: TRBV7-2; CDR3: CARRDRVTDTQYF; DNA: TGTGCCAGACGGGACAGGGTGACAGATACGCAGTATTTT
J: TRBJ2-1; size: many; D: .; V: TRBV28; CDR3: CASSLSGAPGQFF; DNA: TGTGCCAGCAGTTTGTCAGGGGCCCCTGGGCAGTTCTTC
J: TRBJ1-5; size: many; D: TRBD1; V: TRBV13; CDR3: CASSSGTGGYQPQHF; DNA: TGTGCCAGCAGCTCCGGGACAGGGGGTTATCAGCCCCAGCATTTT
J: TRBJ1-5; size: many; D: .; V: TRBV20-1; CDR3: CSAARGRDQPQHF; DNA: TGCAGTGCCGCCCGGGGCAGGGACCAGCCCCAGCATTTT
J: TRBJ1-5; size: medium-sized; D: .; V: TRBV24-1; CDR3: CATSSTSNSNQPQHF; DNA: TGTGCCACCAGTTCGACATCCAATAGCAATCAGCCCCAGCATTTT
J: TRBJ1-5; size: many; D: .; V: TRBV10-2; CDR3: CASSPTGSNQPQHF; DNA: TGCGCCAGCTCGCCGACAGGAAGCAATCAGCCCCAGCATTTT
J: TRBJ2-1; size: many; D: TRBD1; V: TRBV6-2/TRBV6-3; CDR3: CASSADRESYNEQFF; DNA: TGTGCCAGCAGTGCTGACAGGGAGTCTTACAATGAGCAGTTCTTC
J: TRBJ2-1; size: many; D: TRBD1; V: TRBV4-1; CDR3: CASSQEEMFGTGGYNEQFF; DNA: TGCGCCAGCAGCCAAGAAGAAATGTTCGGGACAGGGGGCTATAATGAGCAGTTCTTC
J: TRBJ2-3; size: many; D: TRBD1; V: TRBV19; CDR3: CASSPPGQGGDTQYF; DNA: TGTGCCAGTAGTCCACCGGGACAGGGGGGAGATACGCAGTATTTT
J: TRBJ2-5; size: many; D: TRBD2; V: TRBV20-1; CDR3: CSAEVASGARQETQYF; DNA: TGCAGTGCTGAGGTGGCTAGCGGGGCCAGGCAAGAGACCCAGTACTTC
J: TRBJ1-5; size: many; D: .; V: TRBV2; CDR3: CASSVGPGRNQPQHF; DNA: TGTGCCAGCAGTGTAGGCCCAGGGCGCAATCAGCCCCAGCATTTT
J: TRBJ2-7; size: many; D: .; V: TRBV20-1; CDR3: CSARDGAAVSYEQYF; DNA: TGCAGTGCTAGAGACGGTGCGGCGGTCTCCTACGAGCAGTACTTC
J: TRBJ1-5; size: many; D: .; V: TRBV4-1; CDR3: CASSPPVSGLHQPQHF; DNA: TGCGCCAGCAGCCCTCCGGTGTCAGGGCTCCATCAGCCCCAGCATTTT
J: TRBJ1-3; size: many; D: .; V: TRBV20-1; CDR3: CSAGAGNTIYF; DNA: TGCAGTGCGGGGGCGGGAAACACCATATATTTT
J: TRBJ2-5; size: few; D: TRBD2; V: TRBV6-5; CDR3: CASSYSASGGQETQYF; DNA: TGTGCCAGCAGTTACTCGGCTAGCGGGGGACAAGAGACCCAGTACTTC
J: TRBJ2-5; size: many; D: TRBD1; V: TRBV11-2; CDR3: CASKWAGGRQETQYF; DNA: TGTGCCTCCAAGTGGGCAGGGGGAAGACAAGAGACCCAGTACTTC
J: TRBJ2-7; size: .; D: .; V: TRBV6-5; CDR3: CASSQGIPGEQYF; DNA: TGTGCCAGCAGCCAGGGGATCCCGGGCGAGCAGTACTTC
J: TRBJ2-5; size: many; D: .; V: TRBV7-9; CDR3: CASVRGVETQYF; DNA: TGTGCCAGCGTCAGGGGTGTAGAGACCCAGTACTTC
J: TRBJ2-1; size: many; D: TRBD1; V: TRBV9; CDR3: CASSGGGQGVKGEQFF; DNA: TGTGCCAGCAGCGGGGGGGGACAGGGTGTCAAAGGTGAGCAGTTCTTC
J: TRBJ1-2; size: many; D: .; V: TRBV7-8; CDR3: CASSIRGTNYGYTF; DNA: TGTGCCAGCAGTATTCGCGGTACGAACTATGGCTACACCTTC
J: TRBJ1-5; size: many; D: .; V: TRBV20-1; CDR3: CSASPALSNQPQHF; DNA: TGCAGTGCTAGTCCAGCACTCAGCAATCAGCCCCAGCATTTT
J: TRBJ2-1; size: .; D: .; V: TRBV11-2; CDR3: CASSSRQGNSYNEQFF; DNA: TGTGCCAGCAGCTCCCGCCAGGGGAACTCCTACAATGAGCAGTTCTTC
J: TRBJ2-2; size: few; D: .; V: TRBV30; CDR3: CAWSVGLQNTGELFF; DNA: TGTGCCTGGAGTGTAGGTCTCCAGAACACCGGGGAGCTGTTTTTT
J: TRBJ2-5; size: many; D: .; V: TRBV12-3/TRBV12-4; CDR3: CASSPRPTSTGETQYF; DNA: TGTGCCAGCAGCCCACGGCCAACTAGCACAGGGGAGACCCAGTACTTC
J: TRBJ2-5; size: many; D: TRBD2; V: TRBV2; CDR3: CASRTSGFQETQYF; DNA: TGTGCCAGCAGGACTAGCGGGTTCCAAGAGACCCAGTACTTC
J: TRBJ1-2; size: few; D: .; V: TRBV6-2/TRBV6-3; CDR3: CASRRDNANYGYTF; DNA: TGTGCCAGCAGACGGGACAACGCTAACTATGGCTACACCTTC
J: TRBJ2-1; size: many; D: .; V: TRBV12-3/TRBV12-4; CDR3: CASTLVRGNLYNEQFF; DNA: TGTGCCAGCACATTAGTCCGCGGGAACCTCTACAATGAGCAGTTCTTC
J: TRBJ1-2; size: many; D: .; V: TRBV7-3; CDR3: CASRNRQDDGYTF; DNA: TGTGCCAGCAGGAATCGACAGGACGATGGCTACACCTTC
J: TRBJ2-1; size: many; D: .; V: TRBV6-1; CDR3: CASSDGHLQWYNEQFF; DNA: TGTGCCAGCAGTGATGGGCACCTACAGTGGTACAATGAGCAGTTCTTC
J: TRBJ2-1; size: many; D: .; V: TRBV7-7; CDR3: CASSFSTNNEQFF; DNA: TGTGCTAGCAGCTTTTCCACCAACAATGAGCAGTTCTTC
J: TRBJ1-1; size: many; D: .; V: TRBV3-1; CDR3: CASSRTGEAFF; DNA: TGTGCCAGCAGCCGTACAGGGGAAGCTTTCTTT
J: TRBJ2-1; size: many; D: .; V: TRBV6-1; CDR3: CASSRRGPNEQFF; DNA: TGTGCCAGCAGTAGGAGAGGACCCAATGAGCAGTTCTTC
J: TRBJ2-1; size: .; D: .; V: TRBV11-2; CDR3: CASSPEGLLSSNEQFF; DNA: TGTGCCAGCAGCCCCGAGGGACTGTTATCCTCCAATGAGCAGTTCTTC
J: TRBJ1-5; size: many; D: .; V: TRBV5-1; CDR3: CASSLIGGNQPQHF; DNA: TGCGCCAGCAGCTTGATAGGGGGGAATCAGCCCCAGCATTTT
J: TRBJ2-6; size: many; D: TRBD2; V: TRBV3-1; CDR3: CASSQDRRGAANGANVLTF; DNA: TGTGCCAGCAGCCAAGATAGGCGGGGGGCCGCAAATGGGGCCAACGTCCTGACTTTC
J: TRBJ2-1; size: many; D: .; V: TRBV6-5; CDR3: CASRRALKSDEQFF; DNA: TGTGCCAGCAGAAGGGCCCTAAAGAGCGATGAGCAGTTCTTC
J: TRBJ2-6; size: many; D: TRBD2; V: TRBV2; CDR3: CASSEAAGVGANVLTF; DNA: TGTGCCAGCAGTGAAGCTGCGGGGGTTGGGGCCAACGTCCTGACTTTC
J: TRBJ2-1; size: many; D: .; V: TRBV5-1; CDR3: CASSLGGGRTYNEQFF; DNA: TGCGCCAGCAGCTTGGGGGGAGGCCGAACCTACAATGAGCAGTTCTTC
J: TRBJ1-2; size: many; D: TRBD1; V: TRBV20-1; CDR3: CRGTGGTLTANGYTF; DNA: TGCAGGGGGACAGGGGGGACCCTTACCGCGAATGGCTACACCTTC
J: TRBJ1-1; size: many; D: .; V: TRBV5-1; CDR3: CASSIQGVDTEAFF; DNA: TGCGCCAGCTCAATACAGGGAGTAGACACTGAAGCTTTCTTT
J: TRBJ2-3; size: few; D: TRBD2; V: TRBV20-1; CDR3: CSAIVGTSGAPTQYF; DNA: TGCAGTGCTATAGTAGGGACTAGCGGGGCCCCTACGCAGTATTTT
J: TRBJ2-2; size: many; D: .; V: TRBV5-1; CDR3: CASSLGGTGELFF; DNA: TGCGCCAGCAGCTTGGGAGGGACCGGGGAGCTGTTTTTT
J: TRBJ2-5; size: many; D: .; V: TRBV9; CDR3: CASRRGDHVQETQYF; DNA: TGTGCCAGCAGGAGGGGGGATCACGTTCAAGAGACCCAGTACTTC
J: TRBJ1-4; size: many; D: .; V: TRBV5-1; CDR3: CASSRDTTNEKLFF; DNA: TGCGCCAGCAGCAGGGATACAACTAATGAAAAACTGTTTTTT
J: TRBJ1-1; size: many; D: TRBD1; V: TRBV27; CDR3: CASSPDRYTEAFF; DNA: TGTGCCAGCAGTCCGGACAGGTACACTGAAGCTTTCTTT
J: TRBJ1-5; size: many; D: .; V: TRBV2; CDR3: CASSADSLNQPQHF; DNA: TGTGCCAGCAGTGCGGACAGCCTCAATCAGCCCCAGCATTTT
J: TRBJ2-2; size: few; D: .; V: TRBV7-9; CDR3: CASSPGLQTGGELFF; DNA: TGTGCCAGCAGCCCGGGACTTCAAACGGGCGGGGAGCTGTTTTTT
J: TRBJ1-3; size: .; D: TRBD1; V: TRBV28; CDR3: CASSSGGASGNTIYF; DNA: TGTGCCAGCAGTTCAGGGGGTGCCTCTGGAAACACCATATATTTT